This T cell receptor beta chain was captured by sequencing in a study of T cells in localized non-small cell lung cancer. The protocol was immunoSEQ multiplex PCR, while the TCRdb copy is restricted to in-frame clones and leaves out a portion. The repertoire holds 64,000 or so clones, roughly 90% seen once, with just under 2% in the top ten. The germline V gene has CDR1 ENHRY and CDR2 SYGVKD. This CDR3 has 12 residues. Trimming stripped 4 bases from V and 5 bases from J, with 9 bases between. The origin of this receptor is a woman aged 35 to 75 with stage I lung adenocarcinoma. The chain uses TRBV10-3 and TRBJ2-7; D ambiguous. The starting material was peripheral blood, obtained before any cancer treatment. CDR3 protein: CAISASGNEQYF. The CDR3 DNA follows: TGTGCCATCAGTGCGTCAGGAAACGAGCAGTACTTC.